The clone carrying this TCR beta chain has just a few counts. Its antigen is unidentified. These data belong to a study of OX40 agonist ivuxolimab in advanced cancers. Points from the study as a whole: Expanded peripheral T-cell antigen specificity went undetermined.

Here immunoSEQ multiplex PCR was the method, and the copy in TCRdb shows in-frame clones only, minus some. The sample includes 6,000 to 9,000 clones, 65% to 75% of them seen just once. CDR1 is SGDLS and CDR2 is YYNGEE in the germline V gene. The CDR3 runs 15 residues. V shed 4 bases, J shed 5 bases, and the junction held 5 bases outside the gene matches. The sequencing used CD4+ or CD8+ T cells sorted from blood, collected in a trial of the OX40 agonist ivuxolimab. The sequence was obtained from an adult with an advanced solid tumor such as melanoma, head and neck, liver or kidney cancer. The chain employs TRBV9 and TRBJ1-6; the match to TRBD1 covers 8 bases. The CDR3 sequence is CASSPWTGNNSPLHF. CDR3 DNA: TGTGCCAGCAGCCCGTGGACAGGGAATAATTCACCCCTCCACTTT.